These T cell receptor beta chains were read from a single sample in a study of shared T cell receptors in the human thymus. Data came from immunoSEQ multiplex PCR; TCRdb stores just in-frame clones and leaves some out. The sample lists some 700,000 clones; roughly 88% were seen once. This same sample was also taken into another study, of human thymus T cells.

The sample taken for sequencing was thymocytes. The receptors were gathered from a girl in the first two years of life with a congenital heart defect. CDR3s include the opening cysteine and the closing phenylalanine or tryptophan. Each record gives: CDR3 DNA, CDR3 protein, clone size, V gene, J gene, D gene. D genes are given only for firm matches. Clone size is stated in some rows and not others, as once, few, many or a class when expanded.

TGTGCCAGCAGGAGGTTAAGTCCCGGGACTTACAATGAGCAGTTCTTC,CASRRLSPGTYNEQFF,.,TRBV2,TRBJ2-1,.
TGTGCCAGCAGAAGAGGACAGGCTCGCTCCTACGAGCAGTACTTC,CASRRGQARSYEQYF,.,TRBV6-5,TRBJ2-7,TRBD1
TGTGCCAGCAGCCGGACACGAAGAAGATCCCCCCTCCACTTT,CASSRTRRRSPLHF,.,TRBV5-5,TRBJ1-6,.
TGTGCCAGCAGCCTGGAGGGTTGGGGCGATGGCTACACCTTC,CASSLEGWGDGYTF,.,TRBV14,TRBJ1-2,.
TGTGCCAGCAGCTTAGCGTTCAGTTCTGGAAACACCATATATTTT,CASSLAFSSGNTIYF,.,TRBV7-9,TRBJ1-3,.
TGTGCCAGCAGCCCACAGACAACGGAGAGGGAATTCAGTCGGCAGTATTTT,CASSPQTTEREFSRQYF,.,TRBV7-3,TRBJ2-3,.
TGTGCCAGCAGCCAAGAGGACACCTTCCATCCTAACTATGGCTACACCTTC,CASSQEDTFHPNYGYTF,few,TRBV14,TRBJ1-2,.
TGTGCCAGCAGCCGCGTTCGGGACTATGGCTACACCTTC,CASSRVRDYGYTF,.,TRBV11-2,TRBJ1-2,.
TGTGCCAGCACCGGGGGGAGGACAGATCCAGATACGCAGTATTTT,CASTGGRTDPDTQYF,few,TRBV5-5,TRBJ2-3,.
TGTGCCAGCAGCTTGCGGGTCGGCAGGACTCTTGGCTACACCTTC,CASSLRVGRTLGYTF,.,TRBV5-5,TRBJ1-2,.
TGTGCCACCAGCAGAGCCCCAGGAGGGGACGAGCAGTACTTC,CATSRAPGGDEQYF,.,TRBV15,TRBJ2-7,.
TGTGCCAGCAGTTTAGGTCCTGGGGGGGAGCAGTACTTC,CASSLGPGGEQYF,.,TRBV28,TRBJ2-7,.
TGTGCCAGCGCAGTAGGAGCGCCCCCCACAAATGAAAAACTGTTTTTT,CASAVGAPPTNEKLFF,.,TRBV18,TRBJ1-4,.
TGCGCCAGCAGCCAGCCCGGAGGGCAGCCCCAGCATTTT,CASSQPGGQPQHF,.,TRBV4-1,TRBJ1-5,.
TGTGCCAGCAGTTTAAGGGGGACTAGCCCCCAGATCCAGGGTGAGCAGTTCTTC,CASSLRGTSPQIQGEQFF,.,TRBV27,TRBJ2-1,TRBD2
TGTGCCAGCAGCGTAGGGGTAGGGACTAGACTTTACCACCGGTGGGATACGCAGTATTTT,CASSVGVGTRLYHRWDTQYF,.,TRBV9,TRBJ2-3,TRBD2
TGTGCCAGCAGCTTACCGGGACAGTCTTCCTCAAACACCATATATTTT,CASSLPGQSSSNTIYF,once,TRBV11-2,TRBJ1-3,TRBD1